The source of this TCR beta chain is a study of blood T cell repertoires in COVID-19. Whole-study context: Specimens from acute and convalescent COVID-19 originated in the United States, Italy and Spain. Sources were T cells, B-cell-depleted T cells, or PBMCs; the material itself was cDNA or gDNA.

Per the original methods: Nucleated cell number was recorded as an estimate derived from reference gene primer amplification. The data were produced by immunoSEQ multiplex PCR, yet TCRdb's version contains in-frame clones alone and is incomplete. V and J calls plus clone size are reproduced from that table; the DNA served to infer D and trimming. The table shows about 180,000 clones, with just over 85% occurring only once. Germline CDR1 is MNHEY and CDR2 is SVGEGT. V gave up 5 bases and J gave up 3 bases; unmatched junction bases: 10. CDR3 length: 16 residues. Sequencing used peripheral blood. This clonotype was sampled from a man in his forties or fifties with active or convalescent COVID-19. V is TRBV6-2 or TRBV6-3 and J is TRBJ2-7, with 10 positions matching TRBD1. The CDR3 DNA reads TGTGCCAGCAGTACTTATGGGAGGACAGGGGGCTACGAGCAGTACTTC. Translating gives CASSTYGRTGGYEQYF.